A single sample is the source of the 26 T cell receptor beta chains below, sequenced in a study of T cells in tuberculosis. After thawing and overnight rest, PBMC were stained with GMM-loaded CD1B tetramer, viability dye and anti-CD3 for sorting. CD1B tetramers were loaded with Rhodococcus equi-derived C32 glucose monomycolate. Generated by immunoSEQ multiplex PCR, the TCRdb table keeps only in-frame clones and is missing some. The sample shows 50,000 or so clones, 88% of them seen only once. Material: CD1b-GMM tetramer-negative cells sorted from PBMCs. These receptors were collected from an adult woman with latent tuberculosis.

The genes are TRBV29-1 and TRBJ1-1; tentatively, D is TRBD1 (5 bases). V was cut by 6 bases and J by 5 bases, with 10 bases left in between. This CDR3 contains 11 residues. The germline V gene has CDR1 SQVTM and CDR2 ANQGSEA. DNA for the CDR3: TGCAGCGTCCCCGGGGGGACTGAAGCTTTCTTT. Protein: CSVPGGTEAFF.

The CDR3, as DNA: TGTGCCAGTAGTCGTTGGGGCAGCACAGATACGCAGTATTTT. Protein: CASSRWGSTDTQYF. V and J are TRBV19 and TRBJ2-3; D perhaps matches TRBD1 (5 bases). From germline, CDR1 is LNHDA and CDR2 SQIVND (reference sequence). The ends were cut back, 5 bases at V and 0 bases at J, with 9 bases in the middle. This CDR3 is 14 amino acids long.

The V and J genes are TRBV28 and TRBJ2-7; 7 bases agree with TRBD2. Looked up from germline, CDR1 is MDHEN and CDR2 is SYDVKM. This CDR3 has 11 residues. The junction had 3 bases not matched to a gene; V was cut back by 11 bases and J by 2 bases. The DNA for the CDR3 is TGTGCCGTCGCGGGAGCCTACGAGCAGTACTTC. Translation gives CAVAGAYEQYF.

The chain combines TRBV11-3 with TRBJ1-1; 8 nucleotides align to TRBD1. V gave up 6 bases and J gave up 0 bases; unmatched junction bases: 6. The CDR3 extends over 15 amino acids. Germline CDR1 and CDR2: SGHNT and YENEEA. As DNA, the CDR3 is TGTGCCAGCAGACCCGAGGACAGGGTGAACACTGAAGCTTTCTTT. This translates into CASRPEDRVNTEAFF.

The CDR3 nucleotides read TGTGCCAGCACCACCTACGGTCCCCGGGACAGAGATTACGAGCAGTACTTC. It translates to CASTTYGPRDRDYEQYF. The rearrangement uses TRBV13 and TRBJ2-7; TRBD1 matches 7 bases. The germline V gene encodes CDR1 PRHDT and CDR2 FYEKMQ (reference sequence). The junction had 19 bases not matched to a gene; V was cut back by 7 bases and J by 4 bases. There are 17 residues in the CDR3.

The chain joins TRBV6-1 to TRBJ1-2; 8 bases agree with TRBD1. J lost 6 bases, V lost 3 bases, and 15 bases had no gene match. Germline lookup yields CDR1 MNHNS and CDR2 SASEGT. The CDR3 covers 17 residues. The CDR3 DNA reads as TGTGCCAGCAGTGAGACGGCAGGGGGCGTTGGGATCGATGGCTACACCTTC. As protein: CASSETAGGVGIDGYTF.

V is TRBV30 and J is TRBJ1-2; 9 nucleotides agree with TRBD1. The CDR3 is 13 residues long. From germline, CDR1 is GTSNPN and CDR2 SVGIG (reference sequence). The V segment lost 2 bases and the J segment 6 bases; nucleotides outside the gene matches: 4. The CDR3 DNA reads as TGTGCCTGGAGTTTTACAGGGGGCGATGGCTACACCTTC. This sequence encodes CAWSFTGGDGYTF.

V is TRBV5-4 and J is TRBJ2-5, with no clear D. Trimming removed 0 bases at V and 4 bases at J, with 10 bases between. The CDR3 runs to 14 residues. Per the germline V gene, CDR1 is SGHNT and CDR2 is YYREEE (reference sequence). The CDR3 loop reads CASSLGDNPETQYF. CDR3 coding DNA: TGTGCCAGCAGCTTGGGCGACAACCCAGAGACCCAGTACTTC. Drawing the rest from reference TRBV5-4 and TRBJ2-5, the complete variable domain is ETGVTQSPTHLIKTRGQQVTLRCSSQSGHNTVSWYQQALGQGPQFIFQYYREEENGRGNFPPRFSGLQFPNYSSELNVNALELDDSALYLCASSLGDNPETQYFGPGTRLLVL.

The chain carries TRBV4-3 and TRBJ2-1; 8 bases line up with TRBD1. CDR3 length: 18 amino acids. Germline V lookup: CDR1 LGHNA, CDR2 YSLEER. With V trimmed by 3 bases and J by 1 base, 11 bases remained unmatched. The CDR3 region is CASSHTVGQGISYNEQFF. For the CDR3, the DNA is TGCGCCAGCAGCCATACCGTCGGACAGGGTATTTCCTACAATGAGCAGTTCTTC.

The chain has TRBV15 and TRBJ2-2; 16 nucleotides agree with TRBD2. J gave up 6 bases and V 5 bases, and 6 bases lay outside the gene matches. The CDR3 runs to 17 residues. Germline loops: CDR1 LNHNV, CDR2 YYDKDF (reference sequence). The DNA of the CDR3 is TGTGCCACCAGCGCGGGACTAGCGGGAGGGCATTCCGGGGAGCTGTTTTTT. Translating it yields CATSAGLAGGHSGELFF.

The rearrangement joins TRBV30 to TRBJ2-1; 7 bases line up with TRBD2. This CDR3 is built from 13 residues. Germline CDR1 reads GTSNPN; CDR2 reads SVGIG (reference sequence). Trimming cost V 3 bases and J 3 bases; bases outside gene matches: 2. Here the CDR3 reads CAWRASGYNEQFF. The CDR3 nucleotides read TGTGCCTGGAGGGCTAGCGGCTACAATGAGCAGTTCTTC.

In its sample, this clone was seen once. This chain joins TRBV19 and TRBJ1-5; a weak D match, TRBD1 (5 bases). CDR3 length: 14 residues. Trimming pared 5 bases from V and 5 bases from J, leaving 13 bases between. Germline-derived CDR1 and CDR2 are LNHDA and SQIVND (reference sequence). CDR3 sequence (DNA): TGTGCCAGTAGTTTTCAGGGTCTGTATCAGCCCCAGCATTTT. As protein: CASSFQGLYQPQHF.

The genes are TRBV18 and TRBJ2-1, with 8 positions matching TRBD2. V lost 3 bases, J lost 2 bases, and 6 bases stayed unmatched. Germline V CDR1 and CDR2: KGHSH, LQKENI. The CDR3 length is 16 residues. In DNA, the CDR3 is TGTGCCAGCTCACCTGAGCCGGGAGGGCCCTACAATGAGCAGTTCTTC. Amino acid sequence: CASSPEPGGPYNEQFF.

The J gene is TRBJ1-4, the V gene TRBV29-1; 9 bases line up with TRBD1. The J segment lost 7 bases and the V segment lost 0 bases, leaving 9 bases of the junction unmatched. CDR3 size: 16 residues. Germline loops: CDR1 SQVTM, CDR2 ANQGSEA. This chain's CDR3 is CSVEEEQGAIGEKLFF. CDR3 bases: TGCAGCGTTGAAGAAGAACAGGGGGCAATCGGTGAAAAACTGTTTTTT.

The rearrangement joins TRBV6-5 to TRBJ1-2; D not resolved. CDR1 MNHEY and CDR2 SVGAGI come from the germline V gene. The CDR3 contains 15 residues. Trimming stripped 3 bases from V and 3 bases from J, with 14 bases between. The CDR3 is CASSYSSVIDYGYTF. CDR3 DNA: TGTGCCAGCAGTTATTCGAGCGTGATTGACTATGGCTACACCTTC.

The chain links TRBV6-6 to TRBJ2-1; TRBD1 agrees at 8 bases. J lost 4 bases, V lost 11 bases, and 10 bases had no gene match. Germline CDR1 is MNHNY and CDR2 is SVGAGI (reference sequence). This CDR3 has 14 residues. The CDR3 protein is CAGKTGGGYNEQFF. CDR3 bases: TGTGCCGGAAAAACAGGGGGAGGATACAATGAGCAGTTCTTC.

The chain recombines TRBV6-6 with TRBJ1-2, with D hard to call. This CDR3 has 16 amino acids. V lost 2 bases and J 6 bases, leaving 19 bases between the germline ends. Germline lookup yields CDR1 MNHNY and CDR2 SVGAGI (reference sequence). CDR3 nucleotide sequence: TGTGCCAGCAGTTACCCCCACGGGAGTCCCCCGGATGGCTACACCTTC. It codes for CASSYPHGSPPDGYTF.

The J gene is TRBJ1-2, the V gene TRBV4-2, with TRBD1 identical over 10 bases. Losses at the gene ends were 0 bases for V and 3 bases for J; bases not matched to a gene: 7. CDR3 length: 17 residues. Per the germline V gene, CDR1 is LGHNA and CDR2 is YNFKEQ. The CDR3 DNA reads as TGTGCCAGCAGCCAAGACGGGACAGGGGATAGAGACTATGGCTACACCTTC. This codes for CASSQDGTGDRDYGYTF.

The J gene is TRBJ1-4, the V gene TRBV12-5; D is uncertain. The V gene lost 1 base and the J gene lost 6 bases, with 12 bases spanning the gap. The CDR3 sequence is 15 residues long. Germline V gene sequence: CDR1 LGHNT, CDR2 FRNRAP. CDR3 region: CASGLGPGGYEKLFF. CDR3 bases: TGTGCTAGTGGTTTGGGGCCAGGAGGTTATGAAAAACTGTTTTTT.

The chain links TRBV25-1 to TRBJ2-1, with 7 bases identical to TRBD2. With 4 bases clipped from V and 9 bases from J, the junction kept 6 bases outside the gene matches. The germline V gene encodes CDR1 MGHDK and CDR2 SYGVNS. The CDR3 length is 13 residues. CDR3 coding DNA: TGTGCCAGCAGTGGTCCGACGGGGGGTGAGCAGTTCTTC. This codes for CASSGPTGGEQFF.

The rearrangement links TRBV7-9 to TRBJ2-2; TRBD2 agrees at 9 bases. Losses at the gene ends were 1 base for V and 6 bases for J; bases not matched to a gene: 3. CDR3 length: 15 residues. Per the germline V gene, CDR1 is SEHNR and CDR2 is FQNEAQ (reference sequence). As DNA, the CDR3 is TGTGCCAGCAGCTTAGATCTAGCGGGATCCGGGGAGCTGTTTTTT. Translation: CASSLDLAGSGELFF.

The chain is built from TRBV7-2 and TRBJ1-2; D gene uncertain. This CDR3 has 14 amino acids. V lost 4 bases and J 0 bases, leaving 9 bases between the germline ends. Germline V gene data show CDR1 as SGHTA and CDR2 as FQGNSA. The CDR3 DNA reads TGTGCCAGCAGCTCTCCGGGAGCTAACTATGGCTACACCTTC. This gives the protein CASSSPGANYGYTF.

This clone has just a few counts. V is TRBV4-3 and J is TRBJ1-4; D is ambiguous. V was shortened by 4 bases and J by 4 bases, with 16 bases between the two germline ends. The CDR3 runs 16 residues. From germline, CDR1 is LGHNA and CDR2 YSLEER. CDR3 loop: CASSPAHQVDNEKLFF. The CDR3 nucleotides read TGCGCCAGCAGCCCAGCTCACCAGGTCGATAATGAAAAACTGTTTTTT.

The genes are TRBV7-2 and TRBJ2-7; 12 bases map to TRBD2. After removal of 4 bases from V and 4 bases from J, the junction contained 2 bases not matched to a gene. Germline V gene lookup returns CDR1 SGHTA and CDR2 FQGNSA. CDR3 length: 14 amino acids. The chain's CDR3 is CASSSSGGGYEQYF. Here the CDR3 DNA reads TGTGCCAGCAGCTCTAGCGGGGGGGGTTACGAGCAGTACTTC.

The chain recombines TRBV29-1 with TRBJ2-7, with 12 bases aligning to TRBD1. The CDR3 is 13 residues long. Trimming at V came to 4 bases and at J to 6 bases, leaving 4 bases not matched to a gene. The germline CDR1 and CDR2 sequences are SQVTM and ANQGSEA. The CDR3 sequence is CSVVGTGGLEQYF. The CDR3 region has the DNA TGCAGCGTTGTGGGGACAGGGGGCCTCGAGCAGTACTTC.

The rearrangement links TRBV4-3 to TRBJ2-7; D remains ambiguous. V dropped 0 bases and J dropped 2 bases, with 8 bases sitting between them. The CDR3 spans 14 residues. Per the germline V gene, CDR1 is LGHNA and CDR2 is YSLEER. The CDR3 bases are TGCGCCAGCAGCCAAGACAGTGCTCCCTACGAGCAGTACTTC. This encodes CASSQDSAPYEQYF.